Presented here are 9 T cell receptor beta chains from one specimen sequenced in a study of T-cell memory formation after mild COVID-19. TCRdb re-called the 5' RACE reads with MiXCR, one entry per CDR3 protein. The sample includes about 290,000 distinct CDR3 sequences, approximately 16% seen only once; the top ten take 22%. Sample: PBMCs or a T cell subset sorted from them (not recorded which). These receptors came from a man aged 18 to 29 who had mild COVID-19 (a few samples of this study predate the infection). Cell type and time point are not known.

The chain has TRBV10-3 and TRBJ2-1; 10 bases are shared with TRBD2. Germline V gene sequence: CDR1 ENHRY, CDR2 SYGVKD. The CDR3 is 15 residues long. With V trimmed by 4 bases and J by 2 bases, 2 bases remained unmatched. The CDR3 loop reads CAISGSGGAYNEQFF. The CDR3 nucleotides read TGTGCCATCAGTGGGAGCGGGGGGGCCTACAATGAGCAGTTCTTC.

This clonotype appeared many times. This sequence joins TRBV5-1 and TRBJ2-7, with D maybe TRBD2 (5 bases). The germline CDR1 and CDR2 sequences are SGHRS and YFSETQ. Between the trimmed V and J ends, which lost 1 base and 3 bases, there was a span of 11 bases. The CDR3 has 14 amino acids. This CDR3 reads CASSLIARGYEQYV. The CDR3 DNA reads TGCGCCAGCAGCTTGATTGCACGGGGCTACGAGCAGTACGTC.

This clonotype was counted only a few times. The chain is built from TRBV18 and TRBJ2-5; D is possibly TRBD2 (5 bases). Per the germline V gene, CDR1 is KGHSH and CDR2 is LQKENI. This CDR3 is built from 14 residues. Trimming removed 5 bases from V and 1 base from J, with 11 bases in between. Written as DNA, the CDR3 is TGTGCCAGCTCAGCTACTAGAGGCCAAGAGACCCAGTACTTC. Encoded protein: CASSATRGQETQYF.

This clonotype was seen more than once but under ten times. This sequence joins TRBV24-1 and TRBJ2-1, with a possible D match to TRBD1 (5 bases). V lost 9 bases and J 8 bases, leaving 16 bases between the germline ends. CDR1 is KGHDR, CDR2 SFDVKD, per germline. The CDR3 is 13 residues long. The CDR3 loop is CATAQGIIDEQFF. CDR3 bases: TGTGCCACCGCGCAGGGTATCATCGATGAGCAGTTCTTC.

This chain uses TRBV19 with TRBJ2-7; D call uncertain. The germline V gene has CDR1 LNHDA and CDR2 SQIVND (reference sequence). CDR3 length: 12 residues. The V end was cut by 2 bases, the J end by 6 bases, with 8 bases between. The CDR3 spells CASSISDGEQYF. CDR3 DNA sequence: TGTGCCAGTAGTATATCGGACGGCGAGCAGTACTTC.

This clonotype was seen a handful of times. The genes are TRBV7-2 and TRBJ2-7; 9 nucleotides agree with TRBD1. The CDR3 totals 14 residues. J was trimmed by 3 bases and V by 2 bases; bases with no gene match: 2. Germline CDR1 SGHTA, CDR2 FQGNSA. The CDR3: CASSLQGQGYEQYV. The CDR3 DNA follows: TGTGCCAGCAGCTTACAGGGACAGGGCTACGAGCAGTACGTC.

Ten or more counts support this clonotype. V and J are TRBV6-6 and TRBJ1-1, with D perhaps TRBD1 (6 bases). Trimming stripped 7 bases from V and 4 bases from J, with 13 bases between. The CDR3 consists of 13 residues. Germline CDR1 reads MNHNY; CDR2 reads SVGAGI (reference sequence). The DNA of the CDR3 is TGTGCCAGCACAAATTTAGGGGGCACTGAAGCTTTCTTT. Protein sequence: CASTNLGGTEAFF.

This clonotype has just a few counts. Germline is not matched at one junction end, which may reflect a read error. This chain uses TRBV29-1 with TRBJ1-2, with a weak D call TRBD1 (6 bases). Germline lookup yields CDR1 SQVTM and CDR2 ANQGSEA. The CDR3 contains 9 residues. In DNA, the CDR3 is TGCAGCGTTGACGGACAGCCTCTCTTC. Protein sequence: CSVDGQPLF.

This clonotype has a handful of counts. CDR3 in DNA: TGTGCCAGCTCACCGTACCGGGACAGGGGGCCCTACGAGCAGTACGTC. This translates into CASSPYRDRGPYEQYV. The chain is built from TRBV18 and TRBJ2-7; TRBD1 matches at 12 bases. CDR1 and CDR2 from the germline V gene are KGHSH and LQKENI. The CDR3 consists of 16 residues. The V segment lost 3 bases and the J segment 2 bases; nucleotides outside the gene matches: 5.